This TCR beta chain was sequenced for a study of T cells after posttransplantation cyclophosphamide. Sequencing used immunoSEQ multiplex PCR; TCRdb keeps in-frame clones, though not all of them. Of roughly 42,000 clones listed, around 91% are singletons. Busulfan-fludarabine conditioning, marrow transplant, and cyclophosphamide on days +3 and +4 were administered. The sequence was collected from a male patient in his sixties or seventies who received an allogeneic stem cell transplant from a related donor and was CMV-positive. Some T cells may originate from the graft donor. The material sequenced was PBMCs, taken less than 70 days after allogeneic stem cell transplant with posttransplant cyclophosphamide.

The CDR3 loop reads CASSEERGGRGGELFF. The CDR3 coding sequence is TGTGCCAGCAGCGAGGAGCGGGGGGGCCGAGGCGGGGAGCTGTTTTTT. The chain is built from TRBV9 and TRBJ2-2, with 10 nucleotides matching TRBD2. V shed 3 bases, J shed 7 bases, and the junction held 9 bases outside the gene matches. CDR3 size: 16 residues. In germline, CDR1 is SGDLS, CDR2 YYNGEE.